The rows below give T cell receptor beta chains drawn from one sample of a study of identical twins. TCRdb re-called the 5' RACE reads with MiXCR, one entry per CDR3 protein. This table has 200,000 to 300,000 distinct CDR3 sequences, over 9.5% appearing once. The sequenced material came from memory T cells sorted from blood. The receptors stem from a man aged 50 to 60 in good health. The CDR3 runs from the conserved cysteine through the conserved F or W. Fields, in order: V gene, CDR3 protein.

v_call: TRBV7-8; cdr3_aa: CASSPWGRGGNTIYF
v_call: TRBV6-2/TRBV6-3; cdr3_aa: CASSYSARGAPNQPQHF
v_call: TRBV20-1; cdr3_aa: CSATSPRTGGSGEQYF
v_call: TRBV7-9; cdr3_aa: CASSPTGGEKLFFF
v_call: TRBV12-3/TRBV12-4; cdr3_aa: CASSLVLTGAYNEQFF
v_call: TRBV5-5; cdr3_aa: CASSFQRGTDTQYF
v_call: TRBV5-1; cdr3_aa: CASSMDPTRAQYF
v_call: TRBV7-3; cdr3_aa: CASSLRGTSGANVLTF
v_call: TRBV7-9; cdr3_aa: CASSWGRPENEQFF
v_call: TRBV5-1; cdr3_aa: CASSLAVLSETQYF
v_call: TRBV6-5; cdr3_aa: CASSYSMGHFSNQPQHF
v_call: TRBV11-2; cdr3_aa: CASSWGTGAQETQYF
v_call: TRBV3-1; cdr3_aa: CASSQEEGAVSSYEQYF
v_call: TRBV20-1; cdr3_aa: CSALDIMNTEAFF
v_call: TRBV7-2; cdr3_aa: CASSLVFSGNTIYF
v_call: TRBV4-2; cdr3_aa: CASSHPGQGAANTEAFF
v_call: TRBV7-2; cdr3_aa: CASRRTGWAYEQYF
v_call: TRBV9; cdr3_aa: CASSATGGSSGNTIYF
v_call: TRBV12-3/TRBV12-4; cdr3_aa: CASSQRTGPNSPLHF
v_call: TRBV12-3/TRBV12-4; cdr3_aa: CASSLGQGANTIYF
v_call: TRBV15; cdr3_aa: CATSRDPSGGHDNEQFF
v_call: TRBV29-1; cdr3_aa: CSVEWQGGDDEQFF
v_call: TRBV6-2/TRBV6-3; cdr3_aa: CASRELSLWDSGANVLTF
v_call: TRBV30; cdr3_aa: CAWGVGAGANVLTF
v_call: TRBV20-1; cdr3_aa: CSASASGRAYNEQFF
v_call: TRBV6-7; cdr3_aa: CASRRRDSRPLYYEQYF
v_call: TRBV28; cdr3_aa: CASSQANGELFF
v_call: TRBV5-6; cdr3_aa: CASSYGQGVSYEQYF
v_call: TRBV6-2/TRBV6-3; cdr3_aa: CASSLGTSGRASEQYF
v_call: TRBV5-6; cdr3_aa: CASTSALGGYTF
v_call: TRBV12-5; cdr3_aa: CASGLASGTSGIRANEQFF
v_call: TRBV24-1; cdr3_aa: CATRASAFQETQYF